These 21 T cell receptor beta chains share one sample of origin, sequenced in a study of OX40 agonist ivuxolimab in advanced cancers. TCRdb's table, derived via immunoSEQ multiplex PCR, lists solely in-frame clones and lacks some. Among some 59,000 clones, 70% to 85% were seen once, and the ten largest hold roughly 2.4%. The sequencing used CD4+ or CD8+ T cells sorted from blood, collected in a trial of the OX40 agonist ivuxolimab. Receptors originate from an adult with an advanced solid tumor such as melanoma, head and neck, liver or kidney cancer.

Only a few counts were recorded for this clone. This chain uses TRBV5-1 with TRBJ1-1; D ambiguous. The CDR3 runs 12 residues. From germline, CDR1 is SGHRS and CDR2 YFSETQ. The V gene lost 1 base and the J gene lost 10 bases, with 11 bases spanning the gap. DNA of the CDR3: TGCGCCAGCAGCTTGTACGGGGTGGCAGCTTTCTTT. Translating gives CASSLYGVAAFF.

The V call is TRBV4-2, the J call TRBJ1-2; D gene unclear. The V end lost 0 bases, the J end lost 6 bases, and 11 bases lay between the germline ends. Per the germline V gene, CDR1 is LGHNA and CDR2 is YNFKEQ. The CDR3 sequence is 14 residues long. The chain's CDR3 is CASSQEGIDDGYTF. The CDR3 bases are TGTGCCAGCAGCCAAGAGGGAATAGACGATGGCTACACCTTC.

The gene calls are TRBV7-9 and TRBJ1-1; no clear D. Germline values: CDR1 SEHNR, CDR2 FQNEAQ (reference sequence). Trimming shortened V by 2 bases and J by 6 bases, and 16 bases separated the two germline ends. The CDR3 covers 15 residues. The CDR3 DNA reads TGTGCCAGCAGCTTAACGAACGGGATCCCATCTGAAGCTTTCTTT. Protein sequence: CASSLTNGIPSEAFF.

This clone was observed once. J is TRBJ1-4 and V is TRBV7-2, with a tentative D call TRBD1 (6 bases). Looked up from germline, CDR1 is SGHTA and CDR2 is FQGNSA. The V and J ends lost 5 bases and 8 bases respectively, with 21 bases between them. The CDR3 is 16 amino acids. CDR3 in amino acids: CASSPSRGGGGEKLFF. The CDR3 nucleotides read TGTGCCAGCAGCCCTAGCCGTGGAGGGGGTGGGGAAAAACTGTTTTTT.

This clone appeared once. The chain uses TRBV4-1 and TRBJ1-2; D uncertain. This CDR3 has 14 residues. Germline CDR1 and CDR2: MGHRA and YSYEKL. V lost 2 bases and J 7 bases, leaving 14 bases between the germline ends. In nucleotides, the CDR3 is TGCGCCAGCAGCCAAACCATCCCCTTAGGTGGCTACACCTTC. It specifies CASSQTIPLGGYTF.

The chain combines TRBV2 with TRBJ1-6; D is unresolved. The V gene's germline CDR1 is SNHLY and CDR2 FYNNEI. V lost 1 base and J 12 bases, leaving 4 bases between the germline ends. CDR3 length: 11 residues. CDR3 loop: CASSEVLPLHF. CDR3 DNA: TGTGCCAGCAGTGAAGTCTTACCCCTCCACTTT.

J is TRBJ1-1 and V is TRBV27, with 9 bases lining up with TRBD1. V was pared by 3 bases and J by 5 bases, with 10 bases of the junction left unmatched. The CDR3 is 16 amino acids. Germline CDR1 MNHEY, CDR2 SMNVEV (reference sequence). The DNA for the CDR3 is TGTGCCAGCAGTTTCCTCCCCACAGGGGGCAGGACTGAAGCTTTCTTT. Protein: CASSFLPTGGRTEAFF.

This clone was detected only a few times. The chain couples TRBV5-6 to TRBJ1-3; D gene ambiguous. This CDR3 spans 15 amino acids. CDR1 is SGHDT and CDR2 is YYEEEE in the germline V gene. V lost 4 bases and J 0 bases, leaving 11 bases between the germline ends. DNA of the CDR3: TGTGCCAGCAGCCCGCTGCAGGACTCTGGAAACACCATATATTTT. It specifies CASSPLQDSGNTIYF.

Details on this clone: An end of the junction does not agree with germline; a read error may underlie this. This chain connects TRBV29-1 to TRBJ1-2, with D tentatively TRBD1 (6 bases). CDR1 SQVTM and CDR2 ANQGSEA come from the germline V gene. The CDR3 consists of 9 residues. CDR3: CSRIRDTLF. In DNA, the CDR3 is TGCAGCCGCATCCGGGACACCCTCTTC.

The CDR3 sequence: CASSVTSGGSGEQFF. For the CDR3, the DNA is TGTGCCAGCAGTGTTACTAGCGGGGGGTCGGGTGAGCAGTTCTTC. J is TRBJ2-1 and V is TRBV2; the match to TRBD2 covers 12 bases. CDR1 is SNHLY and CDR2 is FYNNEI in the germline V gene. V gave up 4 bases and J gave up 9 bases; unmatched junction bases: 7. The CDR3 runs to 15 residues.

This clone was picked up a small number of times. The chain joins TRBV5-1 to TRBJ2-1; the match to TRBD2 covers 7 bases. CDR3 length equals 13 residues. With 3 bases clipped from V and 5 bases from J, the junction kept 2 bases outside the gene matches. In germline, CDR1 is SGHRS, CDR2 YFSETQ. CDR3: CASSSRGNNEQFF. The CDR3 nucleotides are TGCGCCAGCAGCTCGCGGGGGAACAATGAGCAGTTCTTC.

The J gene is TRBJ2-5, the V gene TRBV5-1; the D is unclear. Germline V gene data show CDR1 as SGHRS and CDR2 as YFSETQ. There are 15 residues in the CDR3. Trimming took off 6 bases at V and 5 bases at J, with 20 bases between the two ends. Written as DNA, the CDR3 is TGCGCCAGCACCCCCTCTGGAGCATCGTGGGAGACCCAGTACTTC. Its translation: CASTPSGASWETQYF.

The V gene is TRBV15, the J gene TRBJ2-5; weak D call: TRBD2 (5 bases). Germline V gene sequence: CDR1 LNHNV, CDR2 YYDKDF (reference sequence). V was cut by 1 base and J by 5 bases, with 11 bases left in between. The CDR3 sequence is 14 residues long. The CDR3 nucleotides read TGTGCCACCAGCAGAGGGGGAGATACGGAGACCCAGTACTTC. Translated, it gives CATSRGGDTETQYF.

This CDR3 reads CASSRNLGTDTQYF. CDR3 nucleotide sequence: TGTGCCAGCAGCCGTAATTTGGGGACAGATACGCAGTATTTT. The chain joins TRBV7-2 to TRBJ2-3; D is ambiguous. The CDR3 has 14 amino acids. The germline V and J ends were trimmed by 5 bases and 3 bases, with 12 bases remaining between them. The germline CDR1 and CDR2 sequences are SGHTA and FQGNSA.

This chain joins TRBV19 and TRBJ1-1; D unresolved. Germline V gene sequence: CDR1 LNHDA, CDR2 SQIVND (reference sequence). V lost 8 bases and J lost 6, with 13 bases in between. CDR3 length: 12 residues. CDR3 loop: CASANYHAEAFF. CDR3 DNA sequence: TGTGCCAGTGCAAACTATCATGCTGAAGCTTTCTTT.

The CDR3 sequence is CASSLSMLRGAATDTQYF. The CDR3 DNA reads as TGTGCCAGCAGCTTAAGTATGTTGCGGGGGGCCGCCACAGATACGCAGTATTTT. The V call is TRBV7-2, the J call TRBJ2-3, with 8 positions matching TRBD2. This CDR3 is 18 amino acids long. The trim removed 2 bases at V and 2 bases at J, leaving 12 bases unmatched. From germline, CDR1 is SGHTA and CDR2 FQGNSA.

The rearrangement uses TRBV6-1 and TRBJ1-5; 8 bases are a match to TRBD1. CDR3 length: 14 residues. Looked up from germline, CDR1 is MNHNS and CDR2 is SASEGT. V dropped 10 bases and J dropped 7; count of bases not matched to a gene: 12. The CDR3 loop reads CATRTGTGGQPQHF. CDR3 bases: TGTGCCACCCGAACCGGGACAGGTGGACAGCCCCAGCATTTT.

The chain uses TRBV2 and TRBJ2-5; perhaps TRBD2 as D (6 bases). V lost 6 bases and J 0 bases, leaving 17 bases between the germline ends. The germline gives CDR1 SNHLY, CDR2 FYNNEI. The CDR3 covers 16 residues. In DNA form, the CDR3 reads TGTGCCAGCAGGAATAGGAGGGAGATCGACCAAGAGACCCAGTACTTC. Translation: CASRNRREIDQETQYF.

The V and J genes are TRBV29-1 and TRBJ2-7; the match to TRBD1 covers 9 bases. Germline V lookup: CDR1 SQVTM, CDR2 ANQGSEA. This CDR3 contains 13 residues. After removal of 4 bases from V and 6 bases from J, the junction contained 7 bases not matched to a gene. Here the CDR3 reads CSVAGTGFGEQYF. In DNA form, the CDR3 reads TGCAGCGTTGCCGGGACAGGGTTCGGCGAGCAGTACTTC.

The gene calls are TRBV25-1 and TRBJ2-1; weak D call: TRBD2 (5 bases). CDR3 length equals 15 residues. Between the trimmed V and J ends, which lost 4 bases and 6 bases, there was a span of 16 bases. CDR1 is MGHDK, CDR2 SYGVNS, per germline. CDR3 nucleotides: TGTGCCAGCAGTGGAGGGTCCCTGGGTTTCAATGAGCAGTTCTTC. This sequence encodes CASSGGSLGFNEQFF.

The genes are TRBV5-1 and TRBJ1-2, with a weak D call TRBD1 (5 bases). CDR1 SGHRS and CDR2 YFSETQ come from the germline V gene. Trimming stripped 3 bases from V and 4 bases from J, with 13 bases between. The CDR3 is 14 residues long. In DNA, the CDR3 is TGCGCCAGCAGCTGGGACGTGGGAGGCTATGGCTACACCTTC. Translation: CASSWDVGGYGYTF.